Detailed here is one T cell receptor (beta chain). The antigen remains undetermined. Combining a sample-barcoded 5' primer with a J-beta primer mix, a second PCR ran for roughly 6 to 12 cycles. TCRdb re-called the 5' RACE reads with MiXCR, one entry per CDR3 protein. In the table there are approximately 880,000 distinct CDR3 sequences, about 44% of which are singletons. The source of the sample is a study of blood T cells in healthy people across ages. Overall study findings and caveats: Older age went with lower TCR beta diversity per million T cells, in a roughly linear way. Underestimates were what the diversity estimates from one million T cells were considered to be. Strongly correlated with naive T cell percentage was TCR beta diversity.

The CDR3 runs 17 residues. V was pared by 4 bases and J by 3 bases, with 9 bases of the junction left unmatched. CDR1 and CDR2 from the germline V gene are SGDLS and YYNGEE. Extractions gave at least 6 micrograms of total RNA per sample. This clonotype originated in a man younger than 40 in good health. This chain uses TRBV9 with TRBJ2-3, with 12 bases aligning to TRBD2. Material: blood. The CDR3 sequence: CASSPLAGGRGTDTQYF. The CDR3 region has the DNA TGTGCCAGCAGCCCACTAGCGGGGGGCCGGGGTACAGATACGCAGTATTTT.